Shown below are 31 T cell receptor beta chains from a single sample sequenced in a study of shared clonotypes between healthy human individuals (TCRdb year 2020). The library was built by means of the immunoSEQ multiplex PCR assay. TCRdb took this table from immuneACCESS and kept in-frame rearrangements with V and J called. Such tables lack part of the clones; where checked against another copy, unresolved V genes explain under half of the gap, and the rest is unexplained. Counted in this sample were over a million clones; approximately 97% of them appeared once. The top ten constitute 0.95% to 1.5% of the sample. Material: naive CD4+ T cells sorted from blood. What this sample's cell subset or site label stands for: CD45RA+ positively selected. These receptors originate from a man aged 25 to 45 in good health.

In this sample, this clone turned up once. This specimen includes other DNA sequences encoding the same CDR3. This chain uses TRBV30 with TRBJ2-1, with 7 bases aligning to TRBD2. Looked up from germline, CDR1 is GTSNPN and CDR2 is SVGIG (reference sequence). The V and J ends lost 0 bases and 0 bases, in that order; junction bases with no gene match: 2. The CDR3 spans 15 residues. CDR3 DNA: TGTGCCTGGAGTGTCGGCGGGAGCTCCTACAATGAGCAGTTCTTC. This encodes CAWSVGGSSYNEQFF.

This chain connects TRBV2 to TRBJ1-1; TRBD1 aligns across 8 bases. Germline-derived CDR1 and CDR2 are SNHLY and FYNNEI. J gave up 4 bases and V 10 bases, and 8 bases lay outside the gene matches. This CDR3 comprises 13 residues. CDR3 sequence: CATKNRGSTEAFF. The CDR3 region has the DNA TGTGCCACAAAGAACAGGGGGTCCACTGAAGCTTTCTTT.

The chain joins TRBV7-8 to TRBJ2-4; D not resolved. The germline V gene encodes CDR1 SGHVS and CDR2 FQNEAQ. This CDR3 contains 17 residues. Trimming cost V 5 bases and J 0 bases, with 17 bases left between them. The CDR3 bases are TGTGCCAGCAGCCCCGACCCCCCCCTCCTAGCCAAAAACATTCAGTACTTC. Protein: CASSPDPPLLAKNIQYF.

The V and J genes are TRBV10-3 and TRBJ1-1; 7 bases line up with TRBD1. There are 15 residues in the CDR3. J lost 1 base, V lost 3 bases, and 5 bases had no gene match. Germline V lookup: CDR1 ENHRY, CDR2 SYGVKD. CDR3 protein: CAISDSTGPNTEAFF. For the CDR3, the DNA is TGTGCCATCAGTGATTCGACAGGGCCGAACACTGAAGCTTTCTTT.

V usage is TRBV2 and J usage is TRBJ2-5, with 8 bases fitting TRBD1. Looked up from germline, CDR1 is SNHLY and CDR2 is FYNNEI. The CDR3 loop spans 13 amino acids. The V segment lost 8 bases and the J segment 5 bases; nucleotides outside the gene matches: 7. The CDR3 bases are TGTGCCAGCTGCGGACAGGGCGGCGAGACCCAGTACTTC. This codes for CASCGQGGETQYF.

The chain couples TRBV7-2 to TRBJ2-3; D may be TRBD1 or TRBD2 (6 bases each). Germline V gene sequence: CDR1 SGHTA, CDR2 FQGNSA. Trimming left V 2 bases short and J 2 bases short, with 14 bases between. The length of the CDR3 is 16 residues. CDR3 sequence: CASSLNRGPYTDTQYF. CDR3 sequence (DNA): TGTGCCAGCAGCTTAAACCGGGGGCCATACACAGATACGCAGTATTTT.

The chain has TRBV9 and TRBJ1-4; D not resolved. V lost 3 bases to trimming and J lost 4 bases, with 16 bases between them. Germline CDR1 reads SGDLS; CDR2 reads YYNGEE. This CDR3 region has 16 residues. The CDR3 DNA is TGTGCCAGCAGCGCGACCCCCGCGAGGTTTAATGAAAAACTGTTTTTT. This encodes CASSATPARFNEKLFF.

J is TRBJ2-1 and V is TRBV2, with TRBD2 matching 9 bases. This CDR3 comprises 14 residues. Looked up from germline, CDR1 is SNHLY and CDR2 is FYNNEI. Losses at the gene ends were 7 bases for V and 6 bases for J; bases not matched to a gene: 7. CDR3 sequence (DNA): TGTGCCAGCACGACTAGCGGTTATGGCAATGAGCAGTTCTTC. Translated, it gives CASTTSGYGNEQFF.

This rearrangement joins TRBV7-6 to TRBJ2-7; no reliable D call. Trimming removed 5 bases at V and 9 bases at J, with 17 bases between. The CDR3 extends over 13 amino acids. The V gene's germline CDR1 is SGHVS and CDR2 FNYEAQ. The DNA for the CDR3 is TGTGCCAGCAGCGTTAAACCCCAAATCGGGCAGTACTTC. It encodes CASSVKPQIGQYF.

This sequence joins TRBV18 and TRBJ2-7, with D unresolved. Trimming pared 0 bases from V and 5 bases from J, leaving 14 bases between. Germline values: CDR1 KGHSH, CDR2 LQKENI. The CDR3 has 15 amino acids. The chain's CDR3 is CASSPPGSVGNEQYF. CDR3 nucleotides: TGTGCCAGCTCACCACCGGGGTCGGTTGGTAACGAGCAGTACTTC.

The chain couples TRBV5-4 to TRBJ1-4, with 9 bases fitting TRBD1. CDR1 and CDR2 from the germline V gene are SGHNT and YYREEE (reference sequence). The CDR3 has 14 amino acids. J was trimmed by 8 bases and V by 3 bases; bases with no gene match: 5. In DNA, the CDR3 is TGTGCCAGCAGCTGGACAGGGGAGGGGGAAAAACTGTTTTTT. Residues: CASSWTGEGEKLFF.

The chain links TRBV5-4 to TRBJ2-2; the D is unclear. Germline V gene data show CDR1 as SGHNT and CDR2 as YYREEE (reference sequence). The CDR3 runs to 12 residues. The CDR3 reads CVVGFGTGELFF. DNA for the CDR3: TGTGTCGTGGGATTTGGGACCGGGGAGCTGTTTTTT. Full variable domain (missing parts from reference TRBV5-4 and TRBJ2-2): ETGVTQSPTHLIKTRGQQVTLRCSSQSGHNTVSWYQQALGQGPQFIFQYYREEENGRGNFPPRFSGLQFPNYSSELNVNALELDDSALYLCVVGFGTGELFFGEGSRLTVL.

V usage is TRBV25-1 and J usage is TRBJ2-7; 7 bases agree with TRBD2. Per the germline V gene, CDR1 is MGHDK and CDR2 is SYGVNS. This CDR3 is built from 15 residues. Trimming removed 3 bases from V and 2 bases from J; junction bases left unmatched: 7. CDR3 in amino acids: CASSDGASGTYEQYF. The CDR3 DNA is TGTGCCAGCAGTGACGGGGCTAGCGGCACCTACGAGCAGTACTTC.

The chain combines TRBV28 with TRBJ2-7; tentatively, D is TRBD1 (7 bases). The CDR3 length is 13 residues. V lost 8 bases and J lost 2, with 13 bases in between. Looked up from germline, CDR1 is MDHEN and CDR2 is SYDVKM. The CDR3 loop is CASGGTAPYEQYF. The DNA for the CDR3 is TGTGCCAGCGGGGGGACAGCCCCCTACGAGCAGTACTTC.

The rearrangement links TRBV19 to TRBJ1-5; 8 bases fit TRBD1. Germline V lookup: CDR1 LNHDA, CDR2 SQIVND (reference sequence). There are 13 residues in the CDR3. In DNA form, the CDR3 reads TGTGGCGCGAGACAGGGGATCAATCAGCCCCAGCATTTT. Amino acids: CGARQGINQPQHF. The whole variable domain, remainder taken from reference TRBV19 and TRBJ1-5, is DGGITQSPKYLFRKEGQNVTLSCEQNLNHDAMYWYRQDPGQGLRLIYYSQIVNDFQKGDIAEGYSVSREKKESFPLTVTSAQKNPTAFYLCGARQGINQPQHFGDGTRLSIL.

The chain couples TRBV19 to TRBJ2-7, with D hard to call. Between the trimmed V and J ends, which lost 2 bases and 5 bases, there was a span of 10 bases. This CDR3 is 13 amino acids long. Germline V gene data show CDR1 as LNHDA and CDR2 as SQIVND (reference sequence). In DNA form, the CDR3 reads TGTGCCAGTAGTATAAAGGGATTGGACGAGCAGTACTTC. Translating it yields CASSIKGLDEQYF.

On this clone itself: The sample has other DNA sequences that encode this CDR3 too. The chain carries TRBV18 and TRBJ1-3; 9 nucleotides line up with TRBD1. Germline V gives CDR1 KGHSH, CDR2 LQKENI. The CDR3 loop spans 15 amino acids. The junction had 4 bases not matched to a gene; V was cut back by 3 bases and J by 4 bases. CDR3 protein: CASSPGTGSGNTIYF. In DNA, the CDR3 is TGTGCCAGCTCACCTGGGACAGGGTCCGGAAACACCATATATTTT.

The CDR3 protein is CASSASGTSGQETQYF. The CDR3 DNA sequence: TGTGCCAGCAGCGCTTCCGGGACTAGCGGCCAAGAGACCCAGTACTTC. The chain employs TRBV9 and TRBJ2-5, with 11 bases lining up with TRBD2. The germline CDR1 and CDR2 sequences are SGDLS and YYNGEE. The CDR3 spans 16 residues. With V trimmed by 3 bases and J by 1 base, 5 bases remained unmatched.

This chain connects TRBV5-1 to TRBJ2-2; unclear D gene. Germline V gives CDR1 SGHRS, CDR2 YFSETQ. This CDR3 is 18 amino acids long. Trimming removed 6 bases from V and 0 bases from J, with 21 bases in between. The CDR3, as DNA: TGCGCCAGCACCCCCAAGAGTCTCTTGTTCGCGAACACCGGGGAGCTGTTTTTT. Encoded protein: CASTPKSLLFANTGELFF.

The chain carries TRBV9 and TRBJ2-7, with 9 bases aligning to TRBD2. The ends lost 0 bases at V and 7 bases at J; junction bases unmatched: 2. Germline V gene data show CDR1 as SGDLS and CDR2 as YYNGEE. The CDR3 length is 13 residues. CDR3 amino acids: CASSVELAGEQYF. In DNA form, the CDR3 reads TGTGCCAGCAGCGTAGAGCTAGCGGGAGAGCAGTACTTC.

In DNA, the CDR3 is TGCAGCGTTTCCGACAGCCTCTTTATGAGTGAGCAGTTCTTC. Translating gives CSVSDSLFMSEQFF. V gene TRBV29-1 combines with J gene TRBJ2-1, with D perhaps TRBD1 (5 bases). Per germline, CDR1 SQVTM and CDR2 ANQGSEA. V lost 5 bases, J lost 9 bases, and 20 bases lay in between. The CDR3 is made up of 14 amino acids.

Notes on this clone: At the DNA level, this CDR3 is encoded by other sequences in the same sample as well. The chain recombines TRBV28 with TRBJ1-3, with D unresolved. Germline assignment: CDR1 MDHEN and CDR2 SYDVKM. The V gene lost 4 bases and the J gene lost 0 bases, with 7 bases spanning the gap. This CDR3 contains 14 residues. CDR3 amino acids: CASSSPGSGNTIYF. In DNA form, the CDR3 reads TGTGCCAGCAGTTCCCCCGGCTCTGGAAACACCATATATTTT.

The CDR3 sequence: CASGLAGVPNYSTDTQYF. The CDR3 DNA sequence: TGCGCCAGTGGACTAGCGGGAGTCCCGAACTATAGCACAGATACGCAGTATTTT. The rearrangement links TRBV5-1 to TRBJ2-3; TRBD2 matches 13 bases. CDR1 and CDR2 from the germline V gene are SGHRS and YFSETQ. The CDR3 runs 18 residues. The V segment lost 8 bases and the J segment 0 bases; nucleotides outside the gene matches: 12. The whole variable domain, filled in from reference TRBV5-1 and TRBJ2-3, reads KAGVTQTPRYLIKTRGQQVTLSCSPISGHRSVSWYQQTPGQGLQFLFEYFSETQRNKGNFPGRFSGRQFSNSRSEMNVSTLELGDSALYLCASGLAGVPNYSTDTQYFGPGTRLTVL.

The chain recombines TRBV7-9 with TRBJ2-7; 10 positions match TRBD1. This CDR3 is built from 16 residues. Germline values: CDR1 SEHNR, CDR2 FQNEAQ (reference sequence). V shed 5 bases, J shed 2 bases, and the junction held 9 bases outside the gene matches. CDR3 sequence (DNA): TGTGCCAGCAGCCGCTCCTCCGGGACAGGGGCCTACGAGCAGTACTTC. Translated, it gives CASSRSSGTGAYEQYF.

This chain joins TRBV2 and TRBJ1-5, with D possibly being TRBD1 (5 bases). Trimming cost V 8 bases and J 3 bases, with 11 bases left between them. The CDR3 consists of 13 residues. Germline V gene lookup returns CDR1 SNHLY and CDR2 FYNNEI. The CDR3 spells CASGGALNQPQHF. The CDR3 DNA follows: TGTGCCAGCGGTGGGGCCCTCAATCAGCCCCAGCATTTT.

Of note for this clone: The same CDR3 can be traced to other DNA sequences in this sample. In nucleotides, the CDR3 is TGTGCCAGCAGCTTTTCTGGATACGAGCAGTACTTC. It codes for CASSFSGYEQYF. This chain uses TRBV7-8 with TRBJ2-7, with D unresolved. V lost 3 bases, J lost 4 bases, and 7 bases lay in between. Germline CDR1 is SGHVS and CDR2 is FQNEAQ. The CDR3 is 12 amino acids. Supplemented by reference TRBV7-8 and TRBJ2-7, the full variable domain reads GAGVSQSPRYKVAKRGQDVALRCDPISGHVSLFWYQQALGQGPEFLTYFQNEAQLDKSGLPSDRFFAERPEGSVSTLKIQRTQQEDSAVYLCASSFSGYEQYFGPGTRLTVT.

This clone has just one count. This chain joins TRBV18 and TRBJ2-6; the D is unclear. Germline V lookup: CDR1 KGHSH, CDR2 LQKENI. This CDR3 is 14 amino acids long. V was trimmed by 11 bases and J by 1 base, leaving 12 bases between them. CDR3 residues: CAGLAQSGANVLTF. CDR3 bases: TGTGCCGGGCTCGCTCAGTCTGGGGCCAACGTCCTGACTTTC. Drawing the rest from reference TRBV18 and TRBJ2-6, the complete variable domain is NAGVMQNPRHLVRRRGQEARLRCSPMKGHSHVYWYRQLPEEGLKFMVYLQKENIIDESGMPKERFSAEFPKEGPSILRIQQVVRGDSAAYFCAGLAQSGANVLTFGAGSRLTVL.

The rearrangement joins TRBV5-1 to TRBJ2-7, with 7 bases that match TRBD1. Unmatched junction bases numbered 3, after V lost 0 bases and J lost 6 bases. The germline V gene has CDR1 SGHRS and CDR2 YFSETQ. This CDR3 contains 13 residues. The DNA for the CDR3 is TGCGCCAGCAGCTTGGGTGACAGGGCCGAGCAGTACTTC. Residues: CASSLGDRAEQYF.

Only a few counts were recorded for this clone. The same CDR3 also results from other DNA sequences found in this sample. The chain couples TRBV5-1 to TRBJ2-1, with 9 positions matching TRBD2. The CDR3 runs to 15 residues. Per germline, CDR1 SGHRS and CDR2 YFSETQ. Unmatched junction bases numbered 5, after V lost 0 bases and J lost 7 bases. The CDR3 DNA reads TGCGCCAGCAGCTTGGTTGGGACTAGCTTGAATGAGCAGTTCTTC. Its protein is CASSLVGTSLNEQFF.

This clone has a single count. The germline gene is not matched at one end of the junction; a read error may be the cause. V and J are TRBV10-3 and TRBJ1-1, with TRBD1 matching 7 bases. The CDR3 contains 13 residues. Germline loops: CDR1 ENHRY, CDR2 SYGVKD. CDR3 sequence reads: CAITEGAFAEAFF. As DNA, the CDR3 is TGTGCCATCACTGAGGGGGCGTTCGCTGAAGCTTTCTTT.

This clone has a single count. The sample has other DNA sequences that encode this CDR3 too. J is TRBJ2-3 and V is TRBV6-4, with D hard to call. The CDR3 sequence is 15 residues long. The V end lost 3 bases, the J end lost 0 bases, and 10 bases lay between the germline ends. The germline V gene encodes CDR1 MRHNA and CDR2 SNTAGT. The CDR3 DNA reads TGTGCCAGCAGTGATGGCGGAGTCAGCACAGATACGCAGTATTTT. Amino acid sequence: CASSDGGVSTDTQYF.